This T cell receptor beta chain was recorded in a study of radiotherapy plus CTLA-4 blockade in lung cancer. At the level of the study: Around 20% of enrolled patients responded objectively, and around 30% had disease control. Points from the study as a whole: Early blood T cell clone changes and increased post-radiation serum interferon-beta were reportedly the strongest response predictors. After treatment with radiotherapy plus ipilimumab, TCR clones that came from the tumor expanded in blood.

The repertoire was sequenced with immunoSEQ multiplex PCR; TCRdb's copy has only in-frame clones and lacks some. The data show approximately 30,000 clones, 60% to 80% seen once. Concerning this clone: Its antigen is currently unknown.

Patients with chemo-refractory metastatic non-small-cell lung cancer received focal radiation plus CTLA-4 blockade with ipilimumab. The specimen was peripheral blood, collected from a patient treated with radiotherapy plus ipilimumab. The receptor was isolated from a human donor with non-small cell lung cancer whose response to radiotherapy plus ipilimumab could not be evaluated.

The CDR3 DNA reads TGTGCCAGCTCACCGGGACAGGGTCACCACGAGCAGTACTTC. Translation: CASSPGQGHHEQYF. This chain connects TRBV18 to TRBJ2-5, with 9 bases that match TRBD1. The assigned J gene may be wrong: the sequence end matches TRBJ2-7 better. The CDR3 runs 14 residues. CDR1 is KGHSH and CDR2 is LQKENI in the germline V gene.